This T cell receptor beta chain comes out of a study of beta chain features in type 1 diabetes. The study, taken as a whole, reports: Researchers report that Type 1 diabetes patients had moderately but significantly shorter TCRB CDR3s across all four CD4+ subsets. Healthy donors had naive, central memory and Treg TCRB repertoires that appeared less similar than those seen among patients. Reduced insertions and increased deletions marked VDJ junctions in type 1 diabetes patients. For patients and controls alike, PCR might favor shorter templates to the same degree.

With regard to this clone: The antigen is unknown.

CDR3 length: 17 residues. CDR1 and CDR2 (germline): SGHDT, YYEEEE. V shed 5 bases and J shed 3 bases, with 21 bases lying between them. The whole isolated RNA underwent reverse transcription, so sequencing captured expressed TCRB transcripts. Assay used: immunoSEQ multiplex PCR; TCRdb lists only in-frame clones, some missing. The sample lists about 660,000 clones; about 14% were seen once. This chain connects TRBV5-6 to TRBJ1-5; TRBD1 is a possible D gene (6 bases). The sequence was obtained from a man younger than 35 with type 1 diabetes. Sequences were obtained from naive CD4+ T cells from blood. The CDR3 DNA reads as TGTGCCAGCAGTCGGCGCCCCACAGGGCTACCCAATCAGCCCCAGCATTTT. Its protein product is CASSRRPTGLPNQPQHF.